Listed below are T cell receptor beta chains from one sample, sequenced in a study of OX40 agonist ivuxolimab in advanced cancers. Using immunoSEQ multiplex PCR, the repertoire was profiled, and TCRdb retains in-frame clones only, with some absent. The sample lists about 90,000 clones; about nine tenths were seen once. The sequenced sample was CD4+ or CD8+ T cells sorted from blood, obtained in a trial of the OX40 agonist ivuxolimab. The receptors were gathered from an adult with an advanced solid tumor such as melanoma, head and neck, liver or kidney cancer. The CDR3 runs from the conserved cysteine through the conserved F or W. D genes are given only for firm matches. Where a row states a size, it is once, few, many or the class of an expanded clone; other rows omit it.

CDR3	DNA	V	size	D	J
CASSLVRNTDTQYF	TGTGCCAGCAGCTTAGTGCGGAACACAGATACGCAGTATTTT	TRBV7-2	NA	NA	TRBJ2-3
CASSDNRGRDEKLFF	TGCGCCAGCAGCGACAACAGGGGGCGCGATGAAAAACTGTTTTTT	TRBV5-1	NA	TRBD1	TRBJ1-4
CASSSSGTGGYEQYF	TGTGCCAGCAGCTCCTCCGGGACAGGGGGCTACGAGCAGTACTTC	TRBV7-2	NA	TRBD1	TRBJ2-7
CASKGGQGLASAITYNEQFF	TGTGCCAGTAAGGGGGGACAGGGTCTGGCTAGCGCGATCACCTACAATGAGCAGTTCTTC	TRBV19	NA	TRBD1	TRBJ2-1
CASKTGAGAGELFF	TGTGCCAGCAAGACAGGGGCCGGCGCCGGGGAGCTGTTTTTT	TRBV19	NA	TRBD1	TRBJ2-2
CASSNGQGGLNTGELFF	TGTGCCAGCAGCAATGGTCAGGGCGGCTTGAACACCGGGGAGCTGTTTTTT	TRBV5-6	NA	NA	TRBJ2-2
CASSPEQGRYEQYF	TGTGCCAGCTCACCGGAACAGGGGCGCTACGAGCAGTACTTC	TRBV18	NA	TRBD1	TRBJ2-7
CASSLRTSGAYEQYF	TGTGCCAGCTCACTGCGGACTAGCGGCGCCTACGAGCAGTACTTC	TRBV18	once	TRBD2	TRBJ2-7
CASSQDGRPQETQYF	TGTGCCAGCAGCCAAGATGGCAGGCCCCAAGAGACCCAGTACTTC	TRBV4-2	NA	NA	TRBJ2-5
CASSQINTEAFF	TGTGCCAGCTCACAGATAAACACTGAAGCTTTCTTT	TRBV18	NA	NA	TRBJ1-1